Reported below is one T cell receptor (beta chain). Its antigen is unidentified. The germline V gene has CDR1 ENHRY and CDR2 SYGVKD. V was pared by 10 bases and J by 8 bases, with 17 bases of the junction left unmatched. CDR3 length equals 15 residues. The data originate from a study of T cell responses to AZD1222 COVID-19 vaccine. Findings and caveats of the study: Among vaccine-associated CD4 TCRs, coverage spanned spike, with dominance at 160-218 and 743-854. Just a handful of AZD1222 recipients tested seropositive at baseline. Repertoire sampling occurred only after the peak T cell response.

Sequenced by immunoSEQ multiplex PCR; TCRdb stores in-frame clones only, minus some. There are roughly 77,000 clones in the sample; 80% to 95% occur only once, and under 5% lies in the top ten. Sequencing used peripheral blood, obtained 28 days after the second AZD1222 dose. This sequence joins TRBV10-3 and TRBJ2-1; 7 positions agree with TRBD2. The source of this sequence is an adult who received the AZD1222 COVID-19 vaccine. In DNA, the CDR3 is TGTGCCACAGGGCACAACCTAGCGGAGGAGGATGAGCAGTTCTTC. It yields the protein CATGHNLAEEDEQFF.